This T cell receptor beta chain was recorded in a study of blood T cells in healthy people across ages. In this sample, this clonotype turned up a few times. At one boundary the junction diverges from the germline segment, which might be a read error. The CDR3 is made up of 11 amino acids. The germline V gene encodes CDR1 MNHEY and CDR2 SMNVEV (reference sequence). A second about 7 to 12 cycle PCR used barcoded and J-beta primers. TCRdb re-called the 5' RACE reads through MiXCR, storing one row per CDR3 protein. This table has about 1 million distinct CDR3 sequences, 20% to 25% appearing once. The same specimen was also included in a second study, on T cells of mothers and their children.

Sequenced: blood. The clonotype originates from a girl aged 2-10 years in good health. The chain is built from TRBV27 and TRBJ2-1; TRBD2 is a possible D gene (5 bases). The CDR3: CASGGPRLGIF. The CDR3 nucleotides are TGTGCCAGCGGTGGGCCTCGGCTCGGGATCTTC.